The 20 T cell receptor beta chains in this list originate from one sample, sequenced in a study of blood T cells in healthy people across ages. The use of a sample-barcoded 5' primer and a J-beta primer mix characterized a second PCR of roughly 6 to 11 cycles. Each CDR3 protein gets one entry after TCRdb re-called the 5' RACE reads with MiXCR. In the table there are about 970,000 distinct CDR3 sequences, about 51% of which are singletons. The specimen sequenced was blood. All receptors come from a woman aged 60-75 years in good health.

The table lists this clonotype with a few counts. V usage is TRBV29-1 and J usage is TRBJ2-5; D perhaps matches TRBD2 (5 bases). The CDR3 runs 12 residues. V shed 7 bases and J shed 7 bases, with 16 bases lying between them. Germline CDR1 SQVTM, CDR2 ANQGSEA. Here the CDR3 reads CSAYLRGGTQYF. In nucleotides, the CDR3 is TGCAGCGCATACCTCAGAGGAGGGACCCAGTACTTC.

The chain is built from TRBV28 and TRBJ2-4; 8 bases align to TRBD2. The J call is in doubt because the DNA end fits TRBJ2-7 better. In germline, CDR1 is MDHEN, CDR2 SYDVKM. This CDR3 has 15 amino acids. CDR3 in DNA: TGTGCCAGCAGCCCCCCAGCGGGAGTGCCCTACGAGCAGTACTTC. Amino acid sequence: CASSPPAGVPYEQYF.

The CDR3 region is CSASSAATAGQETQYF. CDR3 DNA: TGCAGTGCTAGCAGTGCTGCGACAGCGGGCCAAGAGACCCAGTACTTC. The gene calls are TRBV20-1 and TRBJ2-5; a weak D match, TRBD2 (6 bases). CDR1 is DFQATT, CDR2 SNEGSKA, per germline (reference sequence). This CDR3 is built from 16 residues. The germline V and J ends were trimmed by 3 bases and 1 base, with 18 bases remaining between them.

The J gene is TRBJ2-1, the V gene TRBV28; D is ambiguous. V lost 3 bases, J lost 9 bases, and 9 bases lay in between. Germline V gives CDR1 MDHEN, CDR2 SYDVKM. The CDR3 sequence is 12 residues long. CDR3 coding DNA: TGTGCCAGCAGTTTCGGCGAGAGTGAGCAGTTCTTC. This codes for CASSFGESEQFF.

The chain links TRBV25-1 to TRBJ1-2, with 9 bases fitting TRBD1. V trimming: 3 bases; J trimming: 3 bases; junction bases outside the gene matches: 8. Germline lookup yields CDR1 MGHDK and CDR2 SYGVNS. The CDR3 length is 16 residues. The CDR3 sequence is CASSDLGQGIDYGYTF. The CDR3 DNA reads TGTGCCAGCAGTGACCTGGGACAGGGAATTGACTATGGCTACACCTTC.

The gene calls are TRBV6-4 and TRBJ2-3, with TRBD2 as a possible D gene (5 bases). This CDR3 spans 17 amino acids. V dropped 2 bases and J dropped 0 bases, with 15 bases sitting between them. From germline, CDR1 is MRHNA and CDR2 SNTAGT. The CDR3 bases are TGTGCCAGCAGTGACGGCCGACTACCCCTGAGCACAGATACGCAGTATTTT. This translates into CASSDGRLPLSTDTQYF.

The chain employs TRBV28 and TRBJ2-1; 8 nucleotides agree with TRBD2. The germline CDR1 and CDR2 sequences are MDHEN and SYDVKM. V gave up 6 bases and J gave up 7 bases; unmatched junction bases: 14. This CDR3 has 16 residues. CDR3: CASSLGRAVQGNEQFF. Here the CDR3 DNA reads TGTGCCAGCAGCCTCGGGAGGGCCGTGCAAGGAAATGAGCAGTTCTTC.

J is TRBJ1-2 and V is TRBV29-1; a weak D match, TRBD1 (5 bases). Trimming took off 2 bases at V and 1 base at J, with 14 bases between the two ends. Germline V gene sequence: CDR1 SQVTM, CDR2 ANQGSEA. The CDR3 has 15 residues. CDR3: CSVEPRVSLNYGYTF. Written as DNA, the CDR3 is TGCAGCGTTGAACCCAGGGTATCCCTTAACTATGGCTACACCTTC.

V gene TRBV18 combines with J gene TRBJ2-2; D not certain. V lost 3 bases to trimming and J lost 0 bases, with 8 bases between them. Germline CDR1 KGHSH, CDR2 LQKENI. The CDR3 consists of 15 residues. CDR3: CASSPYSANTGELFF. DNA for the CDR3: TGTGCCAGCTCACCCTATTCAGCGAACACCGGGGAGCTGTTTTTT.

The CDR3 coding sequence is TGTGCCAGCAGCCCTCAGGATAGCGGGCCTTTCGAGCAGTACTTC. Translated, it gives CASSPQDSGPFEQYF. This chain connects TRBV9 to TRBJ2-7; TRBD2 matches 7 bases. Germline values: CDR1 SGDLS, CDR2 YYNGEE. The J segment lost 6 bases and the V segment lost 4 bases, leaving 13 bases of the junction unmatched. The CDR3 contains 15 residues. The full variable domain, its missing parts supplied by reference TRBV9 and TRBJ2-7, is DSGVTQTPKHLITATGQRVTLRCSPRSGDLSVYWYQQSLDQGLQFLIQYYNGEERAKGNILERFSAQQFPDLHSELNLSSLELGDSALYFCASSPQDSGPFEQYFGPGTRLTVT.

The rearrangement links TRBV29-1 to TRBJ2-7; a weak D match, TRBD2 (6 bases). Germline CDR1 SQVTM, CDR2 ANQGSEA. The CDR3 is 14 residues long. Trimming shortened V by 6 bases and J by 4 bases, and 19 bases separated the two germline ends. The CDR3 DNA reads TGCAGCGTCCCCCGGGGGTCCACACCTTACGAGCAGTACTTC. Its translation: CSVPRGSTPYEQYF.

This clonotype was found a few times. The V and J genes are TRBV7-2 and TRBJ2-3; D is undetermined. Trimming took off 2 bases at V and 6 bases at J, with 6 bases between the two ends. CDR1 is SGHTA, CDR2 FQGNSA, per germline. The CDR3 runs 12 residues. The CDR3 loop is CASSLFKDTQYF. DNA of the CDR3: TGTGCCAGCAGCTTATTCAAGGATACGCAGTATTTT.

V usage is TRBV9 and J usage is TRBJ2-1, with TRBD2 identical over 8 bases. The CDR3 spans 15 residues. V dropped 3 bases and J dropped 8; count of bases not matched to a gene: 10. In germline, CDR1 is SGDLS, CDR2 YYNGEE. The CDR3 region is CASSASTAGVYEQFF. The CDR3 coding sequence is TGTGCCAGCAGCGCCTCCACAGCGGGAGTCTATGAGCAGTTCTTC.

The chain has TRBV7-3 and TRBJ2-5, with 7 bases aligning to TRBD1. This CDR3 has 15 residues. CDR1 SGHTA and CDR2 FQGTGA come from the germline V gene. The V gene end was trimmed by 4 bases and the J gene end by 1 base; junction bases not matched to a gene: 6. The CDR3: CASSSYPGGQETQYF. The CDR3 nucleotides are TGTGCCAGCAGCTCATATCCAGGGGGCCAAGAGACCCAGTACTTC.

This chain links TRBV7-2 with TRBJ2-3, with 9 positions matching TRBD1. V lost 5 bases to trimming and J lost 2 bases; unmatched junction nucleotides: 11. Germline CDR1 and CDR2: SGHTA and FQGNSA. The CDR3 runs 17 residues. CDR3 sequence reads: CASSKKRTGEYTDTQYF. CDR3 DNA sequence: TGTGCCAGCAGCAAAAAACGGACAGGGGAATACACAGATACGCAGTATTTT.

This clonotype was recorded once. The chain is built from TRBV7-2 and TRBJ2-4; D unclear. The CDR3 spans 13 residues. Trimming left V 0 bases short and J 8 bases short, with 8 bases between. Germline CDR1 reads SGHTA; CDR2 reads FQGNSA. CDR3 in amino acids: CASSLARPDIQYF. DNA for the CDR3: TGTGCCAGCAGCTTAGCTAGGCCGGACATTCAGTACTTC.

The chain couples TRBV29-1 to TRBJ2-7, with D possibly being TRBD1 (7 bases). Gene TRBJ2-4 matches the end of the DNA better, so the J call may be wrong. Germline V lookup: CDR1 SQVTM, CDR2 ANQGSEA. CDR3 length: 20 residues. CDR3 nucleotide sequence: TGCAGCGCGACAGGGTTCTTTTCTATGGGAGTGGGCGGGAAATGGAACATTCAGTACTTC. Translated: CSATGFFSMGVGGKWNIQYF.

This clonotype was observed a few times. The J gene is TRBJ2-7, the V gene TRBV14; D gene ambiguous. Germline values: CDR1 SGHDN, CDR2 FVKESK. V was shortened by 1 base and J by 7 bases, with 17 bases between the two germline ends. The CDR3 spans 15 residues. The CDR3 DNA reads TGTGCCAGCAGCCAAGTGGGGTCGCCCGGAGAGGAGCAGTACTTC. Translation gives CASSQVGSPGEEQYF.

Only a few counts were recorded for this clonotype. This sequence joins TRBV6-4 and TRBJ2-2; D is uncertain. The germline V gene encodes CDR1 MRHNA and CDR2 SNTAGT. The length of the CDR3 is 14 residues. Between the trimmed V and J ends, which lost 0 bases and 4 bases, there was a span of 6 bases. The CDR3 protein is CASSDSPSTGELFF. CDR3 coding DNA: TGTGCCAGCAGTGACTCCCCCTCCACCGGGGAGCTGTTTTTT.

This clonotype was found a few times. The V and J genes are TRBV29-1 and TRBJ2-3; a weak D match, TRBD2 (6 bases). Germline V gene sequence: CDR1 SQVTM, CDR2 ANQGSEA. V was cut by 4 bases and J by 0 bases, with 20 bases left in between. The length of the CDR3 is 17 residues. The CDR3 coding sequence is TGCAGCGTTGGAAAGGGGAAAGGGCGGGACAGCACAGATACGCAGTATTTT. This translates into CSVGKGKGRDSTDTQYF.